This entry lists 30 T cell receptor beta chains sequenced from one sample in a study of response to subunit inactivated influenza vaccine (dated by TCRdb to 2016 to 2019). The method was RT-PCR. Sequencing used an Illumina HiSeq 2500. TCRdb ran its own pipeline on the public reads, namely fastp trimming at Q25 and MiXCR clone calling, and kept in-frame beta chains. Rows with one shared CDR3 protein collapse into an entry with the most common genes and DNA. Counted in this sample were 530,000 or so distinct CDR3 sequences; 25% of them appeared once. The top ten constitute around 1.8% of the sample. Sequenced material: CD4+ T cells sorted from PBMCs, taken around 5 days after vaccination. These receptors came from a man aged 50-59 years who received an inactivated influenza vaccine. Donor details come from another sample of the same person, matched by shared clones.

This clonotype has a count of ten or more. This chain connects TRBV12-3 or TRBV12-4 to TRBJ1-5, with TRBD1 matching 7 bases. The CDR3 is 13 amino acids. Trimming removed 4 bases from V and 7 bases from J; junction bases left unmatched: 4. The CDR3 reads CASSSTGRQPQHF. The CDR3 nucleotides are TGTGCCAGCAGTTCGACAGGGAGACAGCCCCAGCATTTT.

The J gene is TRBJ2-3, the V gene TRBV7-2; perhaps TRBD2 as D (5 bases). Germline V gene lookup returns CDR1 SGHTA and CDR2 FQGNSA. The CDR3 spans 15 residues. V lost 5 bases and J lost 1, with 13 bases in between. The CDR3, as DNA: TGTGCCAGCAGCGCCCTCGGACTCCGCACAGATACGCAGTATTTT. It specifies CASSALGLRTDTQYF.

The chain uses TRBV12-3 or TRBV12-4 and TRBJ1-1; 10 bases are a match to TRBD1. V lost 4 bases and J lost 4; bases outside the gene matches: 3. The CDR3 consists of 14 residues. This CDR3 reads CASSWGTGVTEAFF. The CDR3 nucleotides are TGTGCCAGCAGTTGGGGGACAGGGGTCACTGAAGCTTTCTTT.

This clonotype was detected a few times. This chain uses TRBV18 with TRBJ2-7; possible D gene TRBD2, 5 bases. CDR1 and CDR2 (germline): KGHSH, LQKENI. The CDR3 length is 13 residues. The germline V and J ends were trimmed by 6 bases and 6 bases, with 15 bases remaining between them. CDR3: CASSRDLEGEQYF. The CDR3 DNA sequence: TGTGCCAGCTCTCGTGACCTAGAGGGCGAGCAGTACTTC.

V gene TRBV7-2 combines with J gene TRBJ1-2, with D uncertain. Trimming removed 2 bases at V and 8 bases at J, with 12 bases between. Germline V CDR1 and CDR2: SGHTA, FQGNSA. The CDR3 contains 13 residues. The DNA of the CDR3 is TGTGCCAGCAGCTTACGCCAGCGGGTCGGCTACACCTTC. This gives the protein CASSLRQRVGYTF.

V and J are TRBV5-1 and TRBJ2-1; 8 bases line up with TRBD2. CDR3 length: 15 residues. V lost 4 bases and J lost 2; bases outside the gene matches: 5. Per the germline V gene, CDR1 is SGHRS and CDR2 is YFSETQ. The CDR3 is CASSERELPYNEQFF. CDR3 DNA: TGCGCCAGCAGCGAGCGGGAGTTACCCTACAATGAGCAGTTCTTC.

This chain links TRBV5-1 with TRBJ2-2; 8 nucleotides line up with TRBD2. CDR1 and CDR2 (germline): SGHRS, YFSETQ. The CDR3 length is 16 residues. J gave up 6 bases and V 4 bases, and 11 bases lay outside the gene matches. The CDR3 loop reads CASSHPYGTSPGELFF. In DNA form, the CDR3 reads TGCGCCAGCAGCCACCCCTACGGGACTAGTCCCGGGGAGCTGTTTTTT.

V is TRBV28 and J is TRBJ2-7; D not certain. Trimming shortened V by 5 bases and J by 8 bases, and 13 bases separated the two germline ends. This CDR3 spans 12 amino acids. Looked up from germline, CDR1 is MDHEN and CDR2 is SYDVKM. Here the CDR3 DNA reads TGTGCCAGCAGTCGCGCCGGTGGGCAGCAGTACTTC. Its translation: CASSRAGGQQYF.

The sample holds many counts of this clonotype. The chain couples TRBV20-1 to TRBJ2-1; 13 bases are shared with TRBD2. CDR1 is DFQATT and CDR2 is SNEGSKA in the germline V gene (reference sequence). This CDR3 has 15 amino acids. Trimming took 2 bases from V and 10 from J; bases not matched to a gene: 8. The CDR3 region is CSARRLAGGRGEQFF. The CDR3 DNA reads TGCAGTGCTAGAAGACTAGCGGGAGGACGCGGGGAGCAGTTCTTC.

The chain employs TRBV27 and TRBJ2-7; D gene ambiguous. Germline lookup yields CDR1 MNHEY and CDR2 SMNVEV (reference sequence). CDR3 length: 13 residues. The V end lost 4 bases, the J end lost 2 bases, and 9 bases lay between the germline ends. The CDR3 region has the DNA TGTGCCAGCAGTTCCAGACCCACCTACGAGCAGTACTTC. Translating it yields CASSSRPTYEQYF.

The chain uses TRBV9 and TRBJ2-2; no firm D call. CDR3 length: 12 residues. V lost 4 bases and J 7 bases, leaving 8 bases between the germline ends. Germline lookup yields CDR1 SGDLS and CDR2 YYNGEE. CDR3 coding DNA: TGTGCCAGCAGCTCAGAGGTCGGGGAGCTGTTTTTT. This sequence encodes CASSSEVGELFF.

The CDR3 DNA sequence: TGCAGTCCTATGTCTAGCCTCGGGGAGCTGTTTTTT. Amino acids: CSPMSSLGELFF. V is TRBV20-1 and J is TRBJ2-2; possibly TRBD2 for D (5 bases). Germline loops: CDR1 DFQATT, CDR2 SNEGSKA (reference sequence). V was shortened by 8 bases and J by 7 bases, with 14 bases between the two germline ends. The CDR3 contains 12 residues.

The gene calls are TRBV3-1 and TRBJ2-1; D not resolved. Per germline, CDR1 LGHDT and CDR2 YNNKEL (reference sequence). V was pared by 1 base and J by 8 bases, with 9 bases between. The CDR3 runs 13 residues. The CDR3 loop reads CASSQVRGYEQFF. CDR3 bases: TGTGCCAGCAGCCAAGTAAGAGGTTATGAGCAGTTCTTC.

This chain connects TRBV3-1 to TRBJ1-4; D is ambiguous. This CDR3 spans 13 amino acids. Trimming removed 1 base at V and 8 bases at J, with 8 bases between. From germline, CDR1 is LGHDT and CDR2 YNNKEL (reference sequence). In DNA form, the CDR3 reads TGTGCCAGCAGCCAAGGGTGGACCGAAAAACTGTTTTTT. Residues: CASSQGWTEKLFF.

The chain is built from TRBV11-1 and TRBJ2-3; D possibly corresponds to TRBD1 (5 bases). The length of the CDR3 is 16 residues. The V and J ends lost 4 bases and 0 bases respectively, with 14 bases between them. Germline V gives CDR1 SGHAT, CDR2 FQDESV (reference sequence). CDR3 sequence (DNA): TGTGCCAGCAGCTCCAGAACAGGTCTTAGCACAGATACGCAGTATTTT. Amino acids: CASSSRTGLSTDTQYF. The full variable domain, with the rest looked up from reference TRBV11-1 and TRBJ2-3, is EAEVAQSPRYKITEKSQAVAFWCDPISGHATLYWYRQILGQGPELLVQFQDESVVDDSQLPKDRFSAERLKGVDSTLKIQPAELGDSAMYLCASSSRTGLSTDTQYFGPGTRLTVL.

The CDR3 reads CASSSSGTEGTGELFF. The CDR3, as DNA: TGCGCCAGCAGCTCCTCAGGGACAGAAGGAACCGGGGAGCTGTTTTTT. This chain links TRBV5-1 with TRBJ2-2; 7 positions agree with TRBD1. This CDR3 has 16 amino acids. Germline V gives CDR1 SGHRS, CDR2 YFSETQ. Trimming at V came to 3 bases and at J to 5 bases, leaving 10 bases not matched to a gene. Using reference TRBV5-1 and TRBJ2-2 for the parts outside the CDR3, the full variable domain is KAGVTQTPRYLIKTRGQQVTLSCSPISGHRSVSWYQQTPGQGLQFLFEYFSETQRNKGNFPGRFSGRQFSNSRSEMNVSTLELGDSALYLCASSSSGTEGTGELFFGEGSRLTVL.

The V and J genes are TRBV20-1 and TRBJ2-2; D gene uncertain. The CDR3 sequence is 13 residues long. The germline CDR1 and CDR2 sequences are DFQATT and SNEGSKA (reference sequence). V was pared by 6 bases and J by 3 bases, with 11 bases between. The CDR3 coding sequence is TGCAGTGCCTTGGCCGAATACACCGGGGAGCTGTTTTTT. Residues: CSALAEYTGELFF.

There are a few counts of this clonotype. The chain is built from TRBV24-1 and TRBJ2-1; TRBD2 matches 7 bases. Germline CDR1 KGHDR, CDR2 SFDVKD. The CDR3 covers 14 residues. Unmatched junction bases numbered 5, after V lost 4 bases and J lost 6 bases. The DNA of the CDR3 is TGTGCCACCAGTGACCCCTCTAGCGGCAATGAGCAGTTCTTC. This encodes CATSDPSSGNEQFF.

The V gene is TRBV29-1, the J gene TRBJ2-7; 10 bases are shared with TRBD1. The CDR3 runs to 12 residues. V shed 7 bases, J shed 5 bases, and the junction held 5 bases outside the gene matches. CDR1 SQVTM and CDR2 ANQGSEA come from the germline V gene. The CDR3 bases are TGCAGCGGGGGACAGGGGACCAACGAGCAGTACTTC. Its translation is CSGGQGTNEQYF.

This clonotype was seen more than once but under ten times. As DNA, the CDR3 is TGTGCCAGCAGAAGACAGGTTCCTGGGGCCAACGTCCTGACTTTC. This sequence encodes CASRRQVPGANVLTF. The rearrangement joins TRBV2 to TRBJ2-6, with D possibly being TRBD1 (6 bases). V was cut by 6 bases and J by 2 bases, with 11 bases left in between. This CDR3 is built from 15 residues. Germline-derived CDR1 and CDR2 are SNHLY and FYNNEI. Variable domain in full (rest from reference TRBV2 and TRBJ2-6): EPEVTQTPSHQVTQMGQEVILRCVPISNHLYFYWYRQILGQKVEFLVSFYNNEISEKSEIFDDQFSVERPDGSNFTLKIRSTKLEDSAMYFCASRRQVPGANVLTFGAGSRLTVL.

The chain employs TRBV7-2 and TRBJ2-3; no reliable D call. With 5 bases removed from V and 1 base from J, the gap between germline ends came to 16 bases. Germline V gene lookup returns CDR1 SGHTA and CDR2 FQGNSA. This CDR3 has 16 amino acids. The CDR3 sequence is CASSPRWGWGTDTQYF. CDR3 sequence (DNA): TGTGCCAGCAGCCCCCGTTGGGGATGGGGCACAGATACGCAGTATTTT.

This clonotype has a handful of counts. The gene calls are TRBV29-1 and TRBJ2-3; 11 bases align to TRBD2. CDR3 length: 16 residues. V dropped 6 bases and J dropped 5; count of bases not matched to a gene: 13. Germline V gene sequence: CDR1 SQVTM, CDR2 ANQGSEA. CDR3 nucleotides: TGCAGCGTAATCCCCCTTAGCGGGAGGGCCAGAGATACGCAGTATTTT. Translation gives CSVIPLSGRARDTQYF.

This clonotype has a handful of counts. The chain carries TRBV7-9 and TRBJ1-2; D might be TRBD1 (5 bases). Germline CDR1 reads SEHNR; CDR2 reads FQNEAQ (reference sequence). The length of the CDR3 is 14 residues. V was cut by 0 bases and J by 4 bases, with 9 bases left in between. CDR3 protein: CASSLAITGYGYTF. DNA of the CDR3: TGTGCCAGCAGCTTAGCGATTACAGGCTATGGCTACACCTTC.

This clonotype was detected only a few times. The chain employs TRBV4-1 and TRBJ2-7, with D possibly matching TRBD1 (5 bases). The CDR3 has 13 residues. Per the germline V gene, CDR1 is MGHRA and CDR2 is YSYEKL. V was trimmed by 4 bases and J by 5 bases, leaving 12 bases between them. This CDR3 is CASSPRVGDEQYF. The CDR3, as DNA: TGCGCCAGCAGCCCCCGGGTAGGGGACGAGCAGTACTTC.

This clonotype was seen a few times. CDR3 bases: TGTGCCATCAGTGAGTCTCAGCTGCAGGAGCAGTTCTTC. Amino acids: CAISESQLQEQFF. This chain connects TRBV10-3 to TRBJ2-1; D remains unclear. Trimming took off 0 bases at V and 10 bases at J, with 10 bases between the two ends. Per the germline V gene, CDR1 is ENHRY and CDR2 is SYGVKD. The CDR3 covers 13 residues.

The rearrangement links TRBV5-5 to TRBJ1-2; the match to TRBD1 covers 8 bases. Unmatched junction bases numbered 11, after V lost 3 bases and J lost 7 bases. Germline V gives CDR1 SGHKS, CDR2 YYEKEE (reference sequence). This CDR3 is 15 amino acids long. DNA of the CDR3: TGTGCCAGCAGCTCTACAGCTGACAGGGGCTTTGGCTACACCTTC. The encoded protein is CASSSTADRGFGYTF.

In this sample, this clonotype turned up a few times. V and J are TRBV11-2 and TRBJ2-5; D is tentatively TRBD1 or TRBD2 (5 bases each). The V and J ends lost 0 bases and 1 base respectively, with 15 bases between them. The CDR3 sequence is 17 residues long. Per germline, CDR1 SGHAT and CDR2 FQNNGV. CDR3 in amino acids: CASSLDRGSIVQETQYF. CDR3 sequence (DNA): TGTGCCAGCAGCTTAGATCGGGGCAGCATAGTCCAAGAGACCCAGTACTTC.

This chain joins TRBV6-2 or TRBV6-3 and TRBJ2-7; 12 nucleotides align to TRBD2. V lost 2 bases to trimming and J lost 4 bases; unmatched junction nucleotides: 12. The CDR3 is 18 residues long. Germline lookup yields CDR1 MNHEY and CDR2 SVGEGT. This chain's CDR3 is CASSYPGLAGTSQYEQYF. For the CDR3, the DNA is TGTGCCAGCAGTTACCCCGGACTAGCGGGAACGAGCCAATACGAGCAGTACTTC.

This sequence joins TRBV18 and TRBJ1-1; D might be TRBD1 (5 bases). The CDR3 is made up of 14 amino acids. Germline V gene lookup returns CDR1 KGHSH and CDR2 LQKENI. Trimming took 0 bases from V and 4 from J, leaving 9 bases between them. This chain's CDR3 is CASSPPGLSTEAFF. In nucleotides, the CDR3 is TGTGCCAGCTCACCACCGGGACTGAGCACTGAAGCTTTCTTT.

This chain uses TRBV7-2 with TRBJ2-1; the match to TRBD2 covers 14 bases. Germline values: CDR1 SGHTA, CDR2 FQGNSA. There are 16 residues in the CDR3. The V segment lost 4 bases and the J segment 8 bases; nucleotides outside the gene matches: 7. The CDR3 DNA reads as TGTGCCAGCAGCTCCCGACTAGCGGGGGGGAAGGATGAGCAGTTCTTC. It specifies CASSSRLAGGKDEQFF.